This T cell receptor beta chain was identified during a study of identifying expanded T cells in peripheral blood (dated by TCRdb to between 2017 and 2020). About the study as a whole: Technical replicates were generated by sequencing separate aliquots of the same genomic DNA pool, and four replicates were compared pairwise. Overall study results and their limits: The authors expected that biological variance in healthy repertoires might rise further over much longer intervals, such as months to years. Approximately 1.2 differentially abundant clones were flagged by the binomial model between technical replicates, whereas about 15 and 18 were flagged over roughly two weeks and four weeks, respectively. Across all healthy donors, variance in clone template counts between approximately two-week samples was found to increase significantly with total template count. The beta-binomial model significantly reduced the number of clones called differentially abundant and the false-positive rate across all healthy-donor time intervals.

During the collection period, no infections or other immune events were recorded for the healthy donors. Time-dependent variance in a beta-binomial model of T-cell clone differential abundance was calibrated using healthy-donor blood repertoires as a training cohort. The training cohort comprised about ten healthy donors, 3 female and 7 male. On average the donors were 43 years old, and their ages spanned roughly 29 to 64 years. Whole blood from each healthy donor was obtained from a commercial supplier and was collected at three time points around two weeks apart. Genomic DNA was extracted from unsorted whole blood for immunosequencing. This clone came up once. This clone's antigen is unknown. The sample holds no much larger clone one base away, and base qualities are not on file. TCRbeta CDR3 regions were profiled with the immunoSEQ Assay using bias-controlled multiplex PCR amplification of genomic DNA. The study's own analysis went as follows. The absolute abundance of each unique TCRbeta CDR3 region was quantified after sequences were collapsed and filtered. Differential abundance was tested with a binomial (Fisher-equivalent) model and with a beta-binomial model adding time-dependent variance fitted from healthy donors. Clones with fewer than 5 combined templates were removed, and a clone was called differentially abundant if the clone's Benjamini-Hochberg FDR was below 0.01. The form v = (b*log(k)+a)^2 was used to model beta-binomial variance as a function of total template count across the two samples. Entries here come from immuneACCESS through TCRdb and include only in-frame sequences with V and J called. Some clones fail to appear in such tables; in the studies checked, an unresolved V gene covers under half of the shortfall, and the cause of the remainder is unknown. The DNA gave D and trimming, while V, J and clone size come from that table. The sample records some 95,000 clones, 70% to 90% of which are singletons. The ten top clones hold approximately 5.6% of the sample.

The receptor was derived from a person aged 18-70 years in good health. Sequenced sample: blood.

The sequenced DNA is TGTGCCAGCAGCTTGTCGTCGGATACGCAGTATTTT. This yields the protein CASSLSSDTQYF. The receptor chain draws on TRBV11-3 and TRBJ2-3; confidence is insufficient to name the D gene. Including cysteine and phenylalanine, the CDR3 has 12 amino acids. Of the read, only the CDR3 DNA is kept; its 36 bases are in frame from base 1. The germline V gene gives CDR1 as SGHNT and CDR2 as YENEEA. Trimming takes 3 bases from V and 6 bases from J, and the germline ends sit 7 bases apart.